These 4 T cell receptor beta chains came from one sample sequenced in a study of blood T cell repertoires in COVID-19. Produced via immunoSEQ multiplex PCR; TCRdb's table is partial and in-frame only. In the table there are under 35,000 clones, just under 80% of which are singletons. The sequenced sample consisted of peripheral blood. Receptor source: a man aged 80 or over with acute or convalescent COVID-19.

The V gene is TRBV19, the J gene TRBJ2-5, with unresolved D. Germline values: CDR1 LNHDA, CDR2 SQIVND (reference sequence). The V end lost 3 bases, the J end lost 5 bases, and 10 bases lay between the germline ends. This CDR3 is built from 13 residues. The CDR3 loop reads CASSMALEETQYF. The CDR3 DNA sequence: TGTGCCAGTAGTATGGCCCTGGAGGAGACCCAGTACTTC.

The chain uses TRBV6-4 and TRBJ1-2, with 9 bases lining up with TRBD1. The CDR3 is made up of 14 amino acids. CDR1 is MRHNA, CDR2 SNTAGT, per germline. V dropped 4 bases and J dropped 11; count of bases not matched to a gene: 11. As DNA, the CDR3 is TGTGCCAGCAGTGCGTACAGGGACAGGGCTTCGTACACCTTC. This codes for CASSAYRDRASYTF.

This chain connects TRBV18 to TRBJ1-5, with D maybe TRBD1 (6 bases). Germline V gene sequence: CDR1 KGHSH, CDR2 LQKENI. V lost 3 bases to trimming and J lost 7 bases, with 25 bases between them. CDR3 length: 18 amino acids. CDR3: CASSPLPQGSGWKQPQHF. The CDR3 DNA follows: TGTGCCAGCTCACCCCTGCCACAGGGTTCAGGATGGAAGCAGCCCCAGCATTTT.

V and J are TRBV6-5 and TRBJ2-7; no clear D gene. The V gene lost 0 bases and the J gene lost 0 bases, with 9 bases spanning the gap. The CDR3 consists of 15 residues. The germline V gene encodes CDR1 MNHEY and CDR2 SVGAGI. CDR3 sequence: CASSYSNSFSYEQYF. The CDR3 DNA reads TGTGCCAGCAGTTACTCTAACAGCTTCTCCTACGAGCAGTACTTC.